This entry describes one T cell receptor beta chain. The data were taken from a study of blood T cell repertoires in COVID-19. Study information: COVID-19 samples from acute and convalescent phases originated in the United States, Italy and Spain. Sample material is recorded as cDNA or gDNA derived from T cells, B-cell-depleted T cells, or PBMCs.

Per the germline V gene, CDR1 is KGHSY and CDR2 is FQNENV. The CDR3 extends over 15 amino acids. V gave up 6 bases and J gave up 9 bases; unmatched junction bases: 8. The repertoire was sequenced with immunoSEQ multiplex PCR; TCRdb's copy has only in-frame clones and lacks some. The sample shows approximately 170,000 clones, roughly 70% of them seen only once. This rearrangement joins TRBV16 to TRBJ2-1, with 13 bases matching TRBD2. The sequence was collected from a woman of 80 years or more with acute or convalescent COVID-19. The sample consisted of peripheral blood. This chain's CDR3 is CASSGLAGESGEQFF. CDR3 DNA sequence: TGTGCCAGCAGTGGACTAGCGGGAGAATCTGGTGAGCAGTTCTTC.